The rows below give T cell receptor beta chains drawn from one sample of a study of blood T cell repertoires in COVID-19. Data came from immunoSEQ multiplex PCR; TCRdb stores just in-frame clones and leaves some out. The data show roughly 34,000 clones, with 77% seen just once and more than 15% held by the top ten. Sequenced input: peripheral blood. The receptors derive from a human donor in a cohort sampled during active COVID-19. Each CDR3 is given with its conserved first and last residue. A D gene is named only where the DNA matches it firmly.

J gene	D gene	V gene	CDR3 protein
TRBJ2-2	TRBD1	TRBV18	CASSRGGQGGTGELFF
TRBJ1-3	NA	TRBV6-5	CASSYSFNRVGDTIYF
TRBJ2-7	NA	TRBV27	CASSFRVVGTYEQYF
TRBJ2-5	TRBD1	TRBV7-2	CASSFGTAKETQYF
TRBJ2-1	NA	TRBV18	CASSGNNEQFF
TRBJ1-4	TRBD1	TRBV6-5	CASLPHRDSGEKLFF
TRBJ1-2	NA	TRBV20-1	CSASAGNGYTF
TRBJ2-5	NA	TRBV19	CASRPDGEETQYF
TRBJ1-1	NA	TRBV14	CASSLAGMNTEAFF
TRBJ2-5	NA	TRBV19	CASRPGTPIQETQYF
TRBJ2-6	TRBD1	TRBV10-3	CAISTGGADGANVLTF
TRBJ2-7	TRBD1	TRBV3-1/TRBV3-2	CASSMTQGTGPYEQYF
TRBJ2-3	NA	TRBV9	CASSMYSGSTDTQYF
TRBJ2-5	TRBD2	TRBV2	CASTAGERKDQYF
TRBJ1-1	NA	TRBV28	CASSRQGIGMNTEAFF
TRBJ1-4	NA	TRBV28	CASSFSGPGEKLFF
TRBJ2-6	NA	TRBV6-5	CASRGGQSGANVLTF
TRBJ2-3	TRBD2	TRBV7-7	CASSPNSGGAATDTQYF
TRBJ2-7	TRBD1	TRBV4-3	CASSQSTGAYEQYF
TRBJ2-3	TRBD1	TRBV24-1	CATSGWGQLTDTQYF
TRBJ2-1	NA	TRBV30	CAWTYGGLSPQFF
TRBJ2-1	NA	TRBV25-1	CASSGFVGTPNHNEQFF
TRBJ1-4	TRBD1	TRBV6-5	CASSRDRDEKLFF
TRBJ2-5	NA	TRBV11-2	CASSLARETQYF
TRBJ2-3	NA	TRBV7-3	CASSFAGQSTDTQYF
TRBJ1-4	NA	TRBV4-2	CASSQDGQAGNEKLFF